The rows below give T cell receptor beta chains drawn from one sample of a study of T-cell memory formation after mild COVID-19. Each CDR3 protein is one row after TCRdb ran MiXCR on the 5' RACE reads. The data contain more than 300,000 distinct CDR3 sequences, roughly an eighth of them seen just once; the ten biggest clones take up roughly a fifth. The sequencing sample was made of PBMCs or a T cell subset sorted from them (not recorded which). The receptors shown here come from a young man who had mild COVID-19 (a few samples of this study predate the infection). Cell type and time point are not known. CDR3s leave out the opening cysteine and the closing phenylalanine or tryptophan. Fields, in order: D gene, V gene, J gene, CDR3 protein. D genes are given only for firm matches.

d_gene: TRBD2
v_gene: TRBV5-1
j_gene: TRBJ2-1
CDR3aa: ASSVDGLAYEQF

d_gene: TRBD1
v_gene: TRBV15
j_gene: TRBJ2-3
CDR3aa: ATSRSGQGSDTQY

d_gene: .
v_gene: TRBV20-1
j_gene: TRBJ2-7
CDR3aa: SAVPHRLEQY

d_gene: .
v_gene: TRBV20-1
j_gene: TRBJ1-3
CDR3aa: SAREGSNSGNTIY

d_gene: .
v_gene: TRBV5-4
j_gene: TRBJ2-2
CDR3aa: ASSAGPTGELF

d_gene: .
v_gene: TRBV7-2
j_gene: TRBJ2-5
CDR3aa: ASSTRAGGAKTQY

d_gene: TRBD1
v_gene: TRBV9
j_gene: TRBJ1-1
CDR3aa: ASSASRDRKRGEAF

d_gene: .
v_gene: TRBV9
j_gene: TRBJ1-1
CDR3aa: ASSVGQSLMNTEAF

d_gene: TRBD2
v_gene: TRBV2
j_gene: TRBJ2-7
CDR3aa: ASRRLAGTYEQY

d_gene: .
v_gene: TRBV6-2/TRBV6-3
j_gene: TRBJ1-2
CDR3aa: ASSISTALQGYT